This T cell receptor beta chain was sequenced for a study of early T cells in non-severe SARS-CoV-2 infection. Broader study findings: There was a bias toward anti-spike CD8 responses in VDJdb matching, which missed private and CD4 specificities.

Unique molecular identifiers were attached to individual cDNA molecules. One entry per CDR3 protein results from TCRdb running MiXCR on the 5' RACE reads. The table shows around 40,000 distinct CDR3 sequences, with around 6.3% occurring only once. This clonotype has at least ten counts. The antigen is unknown. The CDR3 runs 15 residues. The germline gives CDR1 SQVTM, CDR2 ANQGSEA. The junction had 6 bases not matched to a gene; V was cut back by 4 bases and J by 4 bases. The receptor's source is an adult who was a healthcare worker with PCR-confirmed SARS-CoV-2 infection or an uninfected control (not recorded which). The genes are TRBV29-1 and TRBJ2-3; 12 nucleotides agree with TRBD2. The sequencing sample was made of whole blood. For the CDR3, the DNA is TGCAGCGTTGGCTCTAGCGGGAGGGCCCCAGATACGCAGTATTTT. Its protein is CSVGSSGRAPDTQYF.